This T cell receptor beta chain was retrieved from a study of T cells in Graves' hyperthyroidism and ophthalmopathy. Overall study context: Blood from the periphery was taken at initial diagnosis, before any treatment.

Active moderate-to-severe ophthalmopathy, Clinical Activity Score at least 3, NOSPECS at least 4, under 3 months' duration. Orbital computed tomography, thyroid ultrasound, serum thyroxine and TRAb, and clinical symptoms together informed the diagnoses. About this clonotype: Its antigen is not known.

The CDR3 is 12 amino acids. V lost 0 bases and J lost 11, with 11 bases in between. CDR1 is DFQATT, CDR2 SNEGSKA, per germline (reference sequence). Template material for amplifying TCR beta CDR3 regions consisted of RNA transcripts. Primed by the HTBI set, a first-round RT-PCR was run on the TCR CDR3. Each CDR3 protein is one row after TCRdb ran MiXCR on the multiplex PCR reads. This sample carries roughly 56,000 distinct CDR3 sequences, roughly 50% of them seen once, and the ten largest clones take roughly 12%. Findings and limits, study-wide: Ophthalmopathy was told apart from stable hyperthyroidism by a 13 V-J model.

The rearrangement uses TRBV20-1 and TRBJ1-5; D not resolved. The TCR comes from a woman aged 25 to 39 with Graves' ophthalmopathy. Sample: blood. CDR3 loop: CSAREPRGAQHF. The CDR3 region has the DNA TGCAGTGCTAGAGAACCAAGAGGAGCCCAGCATTTT.